A single sample gave rise to the 17 T cell receptor beta chains below, sequenced in a study of cytomegalovirus exposure and HLA in healthy donors. It was with 60 Vbeta and 13 Jbeta primers that the PCR ran. Clones were read by immunoSEQ multiplex PCR, and TCRdb kept only the in-frame ones, dropping some. Of about 160,000 clones listed, 65% to 85% are singletons. Sequencing was carried out using PBMCs. The receptors here all came from a male donor in good health and CMV-seropositive.

This clone was counted between two and nine times. The chain has TRBV5-4 and TRBJ2-2; 7 nucleotides agree with TRBD1. The CDR3 spans 14 residues. The germline V gene has CDR1 SGHNT and CDR2 YYREEE (reference sequence). The V segment lost 2 bases and the J segment 7 bases; nucleotides outside the gene matches: 5. In DNA form, the CDR3 reads TGTGCCAGCAGCTTAACAGGGGTGAACGGGGAGCTGTTTTTT. It translates to CASSLTGVNGELFF.

This clone was observed once. The chain is built from TRBV5-1 and TRBJ1-4; no firm D call. The V and J ends lost 3 bases and 2 bases respectively, with 17 bases between them. Looked up from germline, CDR1 is SGHRS and CDR2 is YFSETQ. The CDR3 contains 17 residues. Here the CDR3 reads CASSSSLRGSTNEKLFF. CDR3 bases: TGCGCCAGCAGCTCGTCCCTGCGAGGGAGCACTAATGAAAAACTGTTTTTT.

J is TRBJ2-6 and V is TRBV4-2; 8 bases map to TRBD1. Germline V gives CDR1 LGHNA, CDR2 YNFKEQ. CDR3 length: 15 residues. With 4 bases clipped from V and 4 bases from J, the junction kept 3 bases outside the gene matches. The CDR3 region is CASSPQGEGANVLTF. The DNA for the CDR3 is TGTGCCAGCAGCCCACAGGGGGAGGGGGCCAACGTCCTGACTTTC.

The chain recombines TRBV19 with TRBJ2-1, with 8 bases lining up with TRBD1. After removal of 6 bases from V and 6 bases from J, the junction contained 4 bases not matched to a gene. Germline-derived CDR1 and CDR2 are LNHDA and SQIVND (reference sequence). The CDR3 extends over 13 amino acids. The CDR3 here is CASRITGGNEQFF. The CDR3 region has the DNA TGTGCCAGTAGGATAACAGGGGGCAATGAGCAGTTCTTC.

V gene TRBV4-1 combines with J gene TRBJ2-2; 9 nucleotides line up with TRBD1. In germline, CDR1 is MGHRA, CDR2 YSYEKL. The CDR3 covers 17 residues. V shed 2 bases and J 6 bases; nucleotides not matched to a gene: 10. This chain's CDR3 is CASSQRGGQGIPGELFF. DNA of the CDR3: TGCGCCAGCAGCCAACGAGGGGGACAGGGAATCCCCGGGGAGCTGTTTTTT.

Notes on this clone: The sample holds other DNA sequences that translate to the same CDR3. CDR3: CAIVPRSGTGGIRNTEAFF. In DNA, the CDR3 is TGTGCCATCGTCCCAAGAAGCGGGACAGGGGGCATTAGGAACACTGAAGCTTTCTTT. The chain recombines TRBV10-3 with TRBJ1-1, with 12 bases aligning to TRBD1. The germline CDR1 and CDR2 sequences are ENHRY and SYGVKD. This CDR3 spans 19 amino acids. V trimming: 8 bases; J trimming: 1 base; junction bases outside the gene matches: 17.

The V gene is TRBV7-9, the J gene TRBJ1-4; the match to TRBD1 covers 9 bases. Germline V gives CDR1 SEHNR, CDR2 FQNEAQ (reference sequence). Trimming removed 5 bases from V and 8 bases from J; junction bases left unmatched: 6. CDR3 length equals 14 residues. As DNA, the CDR3 is TGTGCCAGCAGCCAGGGACAGGGAGGCGAAAAACTGTTTTTT. The encoded protein is CASSQGQGGEKLFF.

The CDR3 reads CASSSEGGGELFF. CDR3 DNA: TGCGCCAGCAGCTCGGAAGGGGGCGGGGAGCTGTTTTTT. V usage is TRBV5-1 and J usage is TRBJ2-2; D might be TRBD1 (6 bases). Germline CDR1 is SGHRS and CDR2 is YFSETQ. V was clipped by 3 bases and J by 7 bases, with 10 bases between them. This CDR3 region has 13 residues.

This chain joins TRBV12-1 and TRBJ2-7; the listed D gene, TRBD1, was not tested against the DNA. TRBV12-1 is listed as a pseudogene. The CDR3 consists of 15 residues. The CDR3 DNA reads as TGTGCCAGCAGCTCCCCGGGACAGGGGATCCACGAGCAGTACTTC. It specifies CASSSPGQGIHEQYF.

The V and J genes are TRBV27 and TRBJ2-3; 7 bases are shared with TRBD1. Trimming at V came to 4 bases and at J to 4 bases, leaving 5 bases not matched to a gene. The germline gives CDR1 MNHEY, CDR2 SMNVEV (reference sequence). This CDR3 has 14 residues. CDR3 bases: TGTGCCAGCAGTTCGGAAACAGGGGCAGATACGCAGTATTTT. Residues: CASSSETGADTQYF.

This chain joins TRBV6-4 and TRBJ2-7, with a weak D call TRBD2 (5 bases). Germline-derived CDR1 and CDR2 are MRHNA and SNTAGT. This CDR3 has 15 residues. V lost 3 bases, J lost 0 bases, and 12 bases lay in between. CDR3 sequence reads: CASSEQPGSSYEQYF. CDR3 DNA sequence: TGTGCCAGCAGTGAACAACCGGGGAGCTCCTACGAGCAGTACTTC.

This rearrangement joins TRBV7-9 to TRBJ2-1; D perhaps matches TRBD1 (6 bases). Trimming removed 4 bases at V and 6 bases at J, with 10 bases between. The length of the CDR3 is 13 residues. Germline values: CDR1 SEHNR, CDR2 FQNEAQ (reference sequence). The CDR3, as DNA: TGTGCCAGCAGCTCTAGAGGGGGCAATGAGCAGTTCTTC. Translated: CASSSRGGNEQFF.

The sample holds one count of this clone. The chain uses TRBV7-9 and TRBJ1-1; D may be TRBD1 (6 bases). Germline V lookup: CDR1 SEHNR, CDR2 FQNEAQ (reference sequence). The CDR3 loop spans 11 amino acids. V lost 2 bases and J 8 bases, leaving 6 bases between the germline ends. CDR3 sequence reads: CASSLQGEAFF. The DNA of the CDR3 is TGTGCCAGCAGCTTACAGGGGGAAGCTTTCTTT.

Remarks on this clone: One end of the junction varies from germline; a read error may be responsible. The chain joins TRBV7-9 to TRBJ2-2; 11 nucleotides match TRBD1. CDR1 SEHNR and CDR2 FQNEAQ come from the germline V gene (reference sequence). The CDR3 has 17 residues. The CDR3 DNA follows: TGTTCCAGCAGCTTAGGGGGACAGGGGGCGAACACCGGGGAGCTGTTTTTT. Translation: CSSSLGGQGANTGELFF.

V is TRBV7-8 and J is TRBJ2-3; possible D gene TRBD2, 6 bases. The CDR3 loop spans 14 amino acids. Trimming took off 1 base at V and 5 bases at J, with 10 bases between the two ends. The V gene's germline CDR1 is SGHVS and CDR2 FQNEAQ. The chain's CDR3 is CASSLGQGGDTQYF. The CDR3 DNA is TGTGCCAGCAGCTTAGGTCAGGGAGGAGATACGCAGTATTTT.

The chain links TRBV2 to TRBJ1-3; 7 bases are a match to TRBD1. The CDR3 covers 14 residues. From germline, CDR1 is SNHLY and CDR2 FYNNEI. V gave up 5 bases and J gave up 2 bases; unmatched junction bases: 3. In DNA form, the CDR3 reads TGTGCCAGCAGTCGACAGGGCGCTGGAAACACCATATATTTT. Translating it yields CASSRQGAGNTIYF.

This clone showed up just a few times. The chain joins TRBV6-1 to TRBJ2-1, with D perhaps matching TRBD2 (5 bases). The CDR3 is 15 amino acids. V dropped 3 bases and J dropped 0 bases, with 9 bases sitting between them. CDR1 MNHNS and CDR2 SASEGT come from the germline V gene. The CDR3 DNA follows: TGTGCCAGCAGTGAGGAGGACTTCTCCTACAATGAGCAGTTCTTC. It specifies CASSEEDFSYNEQFF.